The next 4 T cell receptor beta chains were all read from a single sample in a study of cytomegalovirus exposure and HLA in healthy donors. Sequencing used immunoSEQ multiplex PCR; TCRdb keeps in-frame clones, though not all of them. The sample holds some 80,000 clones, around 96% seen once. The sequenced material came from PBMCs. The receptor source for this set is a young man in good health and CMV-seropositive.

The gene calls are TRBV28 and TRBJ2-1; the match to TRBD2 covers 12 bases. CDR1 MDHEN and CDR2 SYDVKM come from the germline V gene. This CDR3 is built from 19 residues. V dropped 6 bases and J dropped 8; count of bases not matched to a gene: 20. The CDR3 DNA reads TGTGCCAGCAGCTCCCTTTGGGCGACTAGCGGGAGTGTGATTGATGAGCAGTTCTTC. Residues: CASSSLWATSGSVIDEQFF.

The CDR3 sequence: CASSYAGESTNEKLFF. CDR3 in DNA: TGTGCCAGCAGTTACGCCGGGGAATCGACTAATGAAAAACTGTTTTTT. The V gene is TRBV6-5, the J gene TRBJ1-4; D is undetermined. CDR3 length equals 16 residues. Germline assignment: CDR1 MNHEY and CDR2 SVGAGI. With 2 bases removed from V and 2 bases from J, the gap between germline ends came to 12 bases.

The CDR3 DNA reads TGTGCCAGCATATGGAGCTTATCGGATGAAGCTTTCTTT. It translates to CASIWSLSDEAFF. V and J are TRBV2 and TRBJ1-1; no clear D gene. This CDR3 is built from 13 residues. V was pared by 7 bases and J by 7 bases, with 16 bases between. Per the germline V gene, CDR1 is SNHLY and CDR2 is FYNNEI. Variable domain in full (rest from reference TRBV2 and TRBJ1-1): EPEVTQTPSHQVTQMGQEVILRCVPISNHLYFYWYRQILGQKVEFLVSFYNNEISEKSEIFDDQFSVERPDGSNFTLKIRSTKLEDSAMYFCASIWSLSDEAFFGQGTRLTVV.

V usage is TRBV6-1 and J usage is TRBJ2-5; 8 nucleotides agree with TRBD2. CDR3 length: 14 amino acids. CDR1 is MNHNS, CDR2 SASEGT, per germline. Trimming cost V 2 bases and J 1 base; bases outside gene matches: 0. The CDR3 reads CASSETSGQETQYF. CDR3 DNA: TGTGCCAGCAGTGAAACTAGCGGCCAAGAGACCCAGTACTTC.